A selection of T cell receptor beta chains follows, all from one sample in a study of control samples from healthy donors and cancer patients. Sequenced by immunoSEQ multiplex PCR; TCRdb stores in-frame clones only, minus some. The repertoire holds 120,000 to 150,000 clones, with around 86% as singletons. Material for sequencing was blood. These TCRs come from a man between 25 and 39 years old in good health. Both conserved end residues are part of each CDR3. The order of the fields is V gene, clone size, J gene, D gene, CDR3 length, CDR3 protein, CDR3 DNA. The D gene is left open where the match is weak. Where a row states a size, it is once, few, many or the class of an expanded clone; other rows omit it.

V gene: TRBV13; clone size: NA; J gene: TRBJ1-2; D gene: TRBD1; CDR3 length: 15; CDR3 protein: CASSLVDRGTYGYTF; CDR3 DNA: TGTGCCAGCAGCTTAGTTGACAGGGGAACCTATGGCTACACCTTC
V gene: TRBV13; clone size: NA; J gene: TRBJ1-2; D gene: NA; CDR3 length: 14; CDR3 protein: CASSPFRGQVGYTF; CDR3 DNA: TGTGCCAGCAGCCCCTTCCGGGGGCAGGTAGGCTACACCTTC
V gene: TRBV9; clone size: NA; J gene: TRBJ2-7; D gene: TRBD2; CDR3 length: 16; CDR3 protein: CASSAGLAGGIYEQYF; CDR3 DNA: TGTGCCAGCAGCGCGGGACTAGCGGGAGGGATATACGAGCAGTACTTC
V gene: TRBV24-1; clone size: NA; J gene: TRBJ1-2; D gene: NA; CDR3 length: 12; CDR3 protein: CATSEVGYGYTF; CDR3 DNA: TGTGCCACCAGTGAAGTGGGCTATGGCTACACCTTC
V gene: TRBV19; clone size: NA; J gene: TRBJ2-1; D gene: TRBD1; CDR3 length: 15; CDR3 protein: CASSVQGDSYNEQFF; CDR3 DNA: TGTGCCAGTAGTGTCCAGGGGGACTCCTACAATGAGCAGTTCTTC
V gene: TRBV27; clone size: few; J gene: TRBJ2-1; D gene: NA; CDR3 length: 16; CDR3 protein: CASSLSAGPPYNEQFF; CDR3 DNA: TGTGCCAGCAGTTTATCGGCGGGACCCCCCTACAATGAGCAGTTCTTC
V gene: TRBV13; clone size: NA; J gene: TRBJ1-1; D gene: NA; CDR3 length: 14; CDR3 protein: CASTEAHMNTEAFF; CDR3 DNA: TGTGCCAGCACCGAGGCGCACATGAACACTGAAGCTTTCTTT
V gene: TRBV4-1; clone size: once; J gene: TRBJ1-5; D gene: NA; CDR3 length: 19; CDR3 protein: CASSQDSSVVTSRNQPQHF; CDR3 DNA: TGCGCCAGCAGCCAAGATTCGTCGGTCGTTACGTCTCGCAATCAGCCCCAGCATTTT
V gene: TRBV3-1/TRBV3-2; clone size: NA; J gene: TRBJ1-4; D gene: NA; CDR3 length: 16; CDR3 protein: CASSQARETYNEKLFF; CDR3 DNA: TGTGCCAGCAGCCAAGCCAGGGAGACTTATAATGAAAAACTGTTTTTT
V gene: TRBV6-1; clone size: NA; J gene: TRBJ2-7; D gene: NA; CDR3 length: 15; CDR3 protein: CASSEALEVVYEQYF; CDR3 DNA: TGTGCCAGCAGTGAAGCTCTGGAGGTGGTCTACGAGCAGTACTTC
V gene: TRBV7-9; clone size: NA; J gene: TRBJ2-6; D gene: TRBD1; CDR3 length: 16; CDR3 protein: CASSNRGPSGANVLTF; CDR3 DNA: TGTGCCAGCAGCAACAGGGGCCCCTCTGGGGCCAACGTCCTGACTTTC
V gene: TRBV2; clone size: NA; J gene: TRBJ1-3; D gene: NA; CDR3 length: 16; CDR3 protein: CASSLADALSGNTIYF; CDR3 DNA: TGTGCCAGCAGTCTGGCGGATGCTCTCTCTGGAAACACCATATATTTT
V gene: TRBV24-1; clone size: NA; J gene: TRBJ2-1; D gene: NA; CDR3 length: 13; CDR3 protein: CATSDAPRDSQFF; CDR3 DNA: TGTGCCACCAGTGATGCCCCCCGGGACTCGCAGTTCTTC
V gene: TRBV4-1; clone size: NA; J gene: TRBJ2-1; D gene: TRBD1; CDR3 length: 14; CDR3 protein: CASSLDRGSYEQFF; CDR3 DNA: TGCGCCAGCAGCCTGGACAGGGGGTCGTATGAGCAGTTCTTC
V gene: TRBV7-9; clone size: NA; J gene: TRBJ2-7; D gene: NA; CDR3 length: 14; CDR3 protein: CASSPRGVTYEQYF; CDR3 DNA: TGTGCCAGCAGTCCCAGGGGGGTCACCTACGAGCAGTACTTC
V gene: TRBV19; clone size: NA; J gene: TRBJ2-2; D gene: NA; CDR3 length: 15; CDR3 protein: CASRRALSSGGELFF; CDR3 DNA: TGTGCCAGTCGGAGGGCCCTGAGCAGTGGCGGGGAGCTGTTTTTT
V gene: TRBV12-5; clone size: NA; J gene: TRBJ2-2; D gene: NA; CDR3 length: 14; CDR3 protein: CASGTGRNTGELFF; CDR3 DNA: TGTGCTAGTGGAACAGGGAGGAACACCGGGGAGCTGTTTTTT
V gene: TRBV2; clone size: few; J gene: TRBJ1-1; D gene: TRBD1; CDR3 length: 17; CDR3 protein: CASSETRRGTGVTEAFF; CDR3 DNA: TGTGCCAGCAGTGAAACCCGCCGGGGGACAGGGGTAACTGAAGCTTTCTTT
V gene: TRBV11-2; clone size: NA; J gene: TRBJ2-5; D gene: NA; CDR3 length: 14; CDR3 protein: CASSTWTGQETQYF; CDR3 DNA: TGTGCCAGCAGCACGTGGACCGGCCAAGAGACCCAGTACTTC
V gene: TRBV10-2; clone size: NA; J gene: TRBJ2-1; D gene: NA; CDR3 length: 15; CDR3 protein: CASGFPGDSRTRQFF; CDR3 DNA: TGCGCCAGCGGTTTCCCAGGGGATAGCCGCACTCGGCAGTTCTTC
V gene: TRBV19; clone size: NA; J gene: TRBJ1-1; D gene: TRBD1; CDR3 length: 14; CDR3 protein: CASSLGQGNTEAFF; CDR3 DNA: TGTGCCAGTAGTCTCGGACAGGGGAACACTGAAGCTTTCTTT
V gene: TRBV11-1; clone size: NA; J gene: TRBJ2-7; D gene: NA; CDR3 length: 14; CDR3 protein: CASSLAGRVSEQYF; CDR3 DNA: TGTGCCAGCAGCTTAGCCGGCAGGGTGAGCGAGCAGTACTTC
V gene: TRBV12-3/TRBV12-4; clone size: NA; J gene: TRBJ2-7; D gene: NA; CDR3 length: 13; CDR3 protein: CASSTQGRFEQYF; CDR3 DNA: TGTGCCAGCAGCACCCAGGGTCGGTTCGAGCAGTACTTC
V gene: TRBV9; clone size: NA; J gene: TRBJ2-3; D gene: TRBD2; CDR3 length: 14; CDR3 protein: CASSVLTSGSKQYF; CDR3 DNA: TGTGCCAGCAGTGTCCTTACTAGCGGGAGTAAGCAGTATTTT
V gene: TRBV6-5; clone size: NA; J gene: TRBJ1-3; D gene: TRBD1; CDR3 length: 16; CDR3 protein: CASSYGTGDSGNTIYF; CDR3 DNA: TGTGCCAGCAGTTACGGGACAGGGGACTCTGGAAACACCATATATTTT
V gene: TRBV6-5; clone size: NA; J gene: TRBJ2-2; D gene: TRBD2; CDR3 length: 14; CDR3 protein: CASGLAGGGGELFF; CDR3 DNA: TGTGCCAGCGGTTTAGCGGGAGGTGGCGGGGAGCTGTTTTTT
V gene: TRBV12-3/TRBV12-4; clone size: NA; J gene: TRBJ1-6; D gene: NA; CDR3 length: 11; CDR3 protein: CASSEWGPLHF; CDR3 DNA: TGTGCCAGCAGTGAGTGGGGACCCCTCCACTTT
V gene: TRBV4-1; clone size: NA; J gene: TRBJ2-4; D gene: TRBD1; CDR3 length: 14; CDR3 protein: CASTRTGGKNIQYF; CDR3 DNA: TGCGCCAGCACCAGGACAGGGGGCAAAAACATTCAGTACTTC
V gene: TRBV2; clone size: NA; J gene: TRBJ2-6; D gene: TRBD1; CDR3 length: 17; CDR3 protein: CASSPGQFFSGANVLTF; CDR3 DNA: TGTGCCAGCAGCCCGGGACAGTTTTTCTCTGGGGCCAACGTCCTGACTTTC
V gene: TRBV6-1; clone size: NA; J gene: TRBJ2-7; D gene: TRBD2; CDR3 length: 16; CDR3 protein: CASSEGSSGFSYEQYF; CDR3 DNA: TGTGCCAGCAGTGAAGGGTCTAGCGGATTTTCCTACGAGCAGTACTTC
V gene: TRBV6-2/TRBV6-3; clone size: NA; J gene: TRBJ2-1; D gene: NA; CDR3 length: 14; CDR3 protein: CASSKWLGDNEQFF; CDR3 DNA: TGTGCCAGCAGCAAGTGGTTGGGGGACAATGAGCAGTTCTTC
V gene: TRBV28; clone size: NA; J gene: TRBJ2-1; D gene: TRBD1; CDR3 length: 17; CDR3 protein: CASSFVAGTGGVNEQFF; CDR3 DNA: TGTGCCAGCAGTTTTGTAGCCGGGACAGGGGGGGTTAATGAGCAGTTCTTC